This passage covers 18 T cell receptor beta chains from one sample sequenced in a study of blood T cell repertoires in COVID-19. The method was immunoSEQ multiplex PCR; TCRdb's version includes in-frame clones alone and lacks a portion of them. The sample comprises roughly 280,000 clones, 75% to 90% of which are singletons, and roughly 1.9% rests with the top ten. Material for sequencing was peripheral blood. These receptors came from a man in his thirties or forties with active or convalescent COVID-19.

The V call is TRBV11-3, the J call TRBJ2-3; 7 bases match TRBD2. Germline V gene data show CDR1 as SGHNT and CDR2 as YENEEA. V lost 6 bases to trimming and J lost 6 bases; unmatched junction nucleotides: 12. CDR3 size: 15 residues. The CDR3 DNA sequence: TGTGCCAGCAGTGATAGACAGATCGGGGGGGATACGCAGTATTTT. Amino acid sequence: CASSDRQIGGDTQYF.

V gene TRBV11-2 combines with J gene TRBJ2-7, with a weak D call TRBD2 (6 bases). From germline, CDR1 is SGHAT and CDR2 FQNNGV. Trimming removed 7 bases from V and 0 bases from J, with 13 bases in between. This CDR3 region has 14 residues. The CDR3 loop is CASTRVGGSYEQYF. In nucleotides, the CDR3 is TGTGCCAGCACGAGGGTGGGGGGCTCCTACGAGCAGTACTTC.

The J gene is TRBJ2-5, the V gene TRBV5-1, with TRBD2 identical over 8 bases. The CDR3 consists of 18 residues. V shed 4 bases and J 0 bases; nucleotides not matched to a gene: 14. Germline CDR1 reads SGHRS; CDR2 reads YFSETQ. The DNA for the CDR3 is TGCGCCAGCAGCCTCTACTCTACAGCGGGGGCCTACCAAGAGACCCAGTACTTC. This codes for CASSLYSTAGAYQETQYF.

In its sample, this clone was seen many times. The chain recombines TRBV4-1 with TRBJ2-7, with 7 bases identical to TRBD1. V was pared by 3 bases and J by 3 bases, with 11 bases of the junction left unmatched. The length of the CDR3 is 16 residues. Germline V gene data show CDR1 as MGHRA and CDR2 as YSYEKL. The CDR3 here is CASSHNPRDSNYEQYF. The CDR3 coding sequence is TGCGCCAGCAGCCACAACCCCCGGGACAGCAACTACGAGCAGTACTTC.

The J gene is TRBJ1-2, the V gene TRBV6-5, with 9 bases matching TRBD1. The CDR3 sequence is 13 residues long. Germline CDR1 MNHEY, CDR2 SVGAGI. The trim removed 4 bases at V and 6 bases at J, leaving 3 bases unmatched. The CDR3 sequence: CASSSGQGHGYTF. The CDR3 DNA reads TGTGCCAGCAGTTCAGGACAGGGGCATGGCTACACCTTC.

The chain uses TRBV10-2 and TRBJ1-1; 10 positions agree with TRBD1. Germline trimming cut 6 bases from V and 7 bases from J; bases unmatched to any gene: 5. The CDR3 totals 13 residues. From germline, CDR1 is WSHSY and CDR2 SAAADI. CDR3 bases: TGCGCCAGCAGCCGGGACAGGGGAGGTGAAGCTTTCTTT. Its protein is CASSRDRGGEAFF.

The CDR3 spells CASSLSRGLGEQFF. In nucleotides, the CDR3 is TGTGCCAGCAGTTTATCGAGGGGGCTGGGTGAGCAGTTCTTC. The chain carries TRBV27 and TRBJ2-1, with 7 bases that match TRBD1. This CDR3 has 14 residues. V dropped 0 bases and J dropped 9; count of bases not matched to a gene: 5. Per the germline V gene, CDR1 is MNHEY and CDR2 is SMNVEV (reference sequence).

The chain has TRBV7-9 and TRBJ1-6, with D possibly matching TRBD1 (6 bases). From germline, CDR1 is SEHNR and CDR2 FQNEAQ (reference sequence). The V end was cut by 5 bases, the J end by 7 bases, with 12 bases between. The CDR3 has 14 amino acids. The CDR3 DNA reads TGTGCCAGCAGCGGGGGGGCGTCGAATTCACCCCTCCACTTT. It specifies CASSGGASNSPLHF.

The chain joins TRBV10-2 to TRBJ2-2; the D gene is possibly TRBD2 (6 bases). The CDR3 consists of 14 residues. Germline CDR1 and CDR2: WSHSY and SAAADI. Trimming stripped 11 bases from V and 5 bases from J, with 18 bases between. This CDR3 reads CAAKPGVETGELFF. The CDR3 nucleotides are TGCGCCGCCAAGCCGGGGGTTGAGACCGGGGAGCTGTTTTTT.

CDR3 sequence (DNA): TGCGCCAGCAGCTTGGCCGTTTCCCAGACGGGTGAGCAGTTCTTC. Its translation is CASSLAVSQTGEQFF. V is TRBV5-1 and J is TRBJ2-1; D gene uncertain. V was shortened by 0 bases and J by 9 bases, with 16 bases between the two germline ends. Germline values: CDR1 SGHRS, CDR2 YFSETQ. The CDR3 runs to 15 residues.

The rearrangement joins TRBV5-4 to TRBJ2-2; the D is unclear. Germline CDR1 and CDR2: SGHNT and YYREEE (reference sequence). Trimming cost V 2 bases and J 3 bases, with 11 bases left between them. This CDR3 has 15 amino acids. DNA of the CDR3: TGTGCCAGCAGCTTTGTCCCCCCCGACACCGGGGAGCTGTTTTTT. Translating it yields CASSFVPPDTGELFF.

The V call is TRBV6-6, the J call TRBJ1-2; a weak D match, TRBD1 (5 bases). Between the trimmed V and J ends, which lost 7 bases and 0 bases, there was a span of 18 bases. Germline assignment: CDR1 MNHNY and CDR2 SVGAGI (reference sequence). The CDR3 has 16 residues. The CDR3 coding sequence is TGTGCCAGCACGGCAAGGGGCACGGGAGCTAACTATGGCTACACCTTC. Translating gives CASTARGTGANYGYTF.

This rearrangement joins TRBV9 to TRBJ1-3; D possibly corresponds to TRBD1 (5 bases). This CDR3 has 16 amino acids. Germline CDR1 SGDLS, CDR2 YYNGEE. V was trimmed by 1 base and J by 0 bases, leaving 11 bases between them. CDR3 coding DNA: TGTGCCAGCAGCGTAACCCAGGGTTCCTCTGGAAACACCATATATTTT. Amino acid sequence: CASSVTQGSSGNTIYF.

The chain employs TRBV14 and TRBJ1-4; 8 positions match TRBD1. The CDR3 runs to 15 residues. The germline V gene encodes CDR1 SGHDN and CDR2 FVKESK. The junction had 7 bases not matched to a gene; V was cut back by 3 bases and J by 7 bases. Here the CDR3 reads CASSHTGGGREKLFF. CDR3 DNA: TGTGCCAGCAGCCATACAGGGGGTGGGCGTGAAAAACTGTTTTTT.

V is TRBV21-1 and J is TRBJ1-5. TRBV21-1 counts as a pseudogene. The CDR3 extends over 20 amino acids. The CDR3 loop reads CASSPRLARTGCRSNQPQHF. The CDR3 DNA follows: TGTGCCAGCAGCCCCCGACTAGCGAGGACAGGTTGTAGGAGCAATCAGCCCCAGCATTTT.

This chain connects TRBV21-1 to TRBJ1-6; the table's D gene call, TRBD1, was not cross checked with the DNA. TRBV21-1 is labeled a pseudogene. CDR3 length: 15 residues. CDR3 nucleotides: TGTGCCAGCACCCTAGGGGGCAGGGCCCACTCACCCCTCCACTTT. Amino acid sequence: CASTLGGRAHSPLHF.

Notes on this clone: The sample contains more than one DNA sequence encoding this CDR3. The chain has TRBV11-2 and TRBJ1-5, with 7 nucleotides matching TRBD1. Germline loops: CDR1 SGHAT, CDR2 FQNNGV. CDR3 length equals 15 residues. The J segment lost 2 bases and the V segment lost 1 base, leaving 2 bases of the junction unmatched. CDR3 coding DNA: TGTGCCAGCAGCTTAGGGCAGGGGGGCAATCAGCCCCAGCATTTT. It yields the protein CASSLGQGGNQPQHF. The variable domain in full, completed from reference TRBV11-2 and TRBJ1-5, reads EAGVAQSPRYKIIEKRQSVAFWCNPISGHATLYWYQQILGQGPKLLIQFQNNGVVDDSQLPKDRFSAERLKGVDSTLKIQPAKLEDSAVYLCASSLGQGGNQPQHFGDGTRLSIL.

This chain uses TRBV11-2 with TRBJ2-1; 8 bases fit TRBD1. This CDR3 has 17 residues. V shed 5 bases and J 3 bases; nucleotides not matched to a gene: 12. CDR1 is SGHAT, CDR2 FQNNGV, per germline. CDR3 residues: CASSARGQDNFYNEQFF. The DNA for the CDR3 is TGTGCCAGCAGCGCCAGGGGGCAGGACAACTTCTACAATGAGCAGTTCTTC.